The 27 T cell receptor beta chains listed next were all sequenced from one sample in a study of human T cells and chemical hapten exposure. One entry per CDR3 protein, called by TCRdb with MiXCR from the RACE reads. Seen here are about 96,000 distinct CDR3 sequences, 9.3% observed once, and the top ten hold 2% to 2.5%. The time point was: patch test 2, 6 weeks after DPC sensitization. Treatment of the sample: therapeutic diphenylcyclopropenone sensitization with weekly scalp DPC. The sequences come from whole blood, collected in connection with sensitization to the hapten diphenylcyclopropenone (DPC). These receptors were obtained from a woman aged 40-49 years with alopecia areata. Some clones in this sample may be carry-over from other donors' samples.

This clonotype has ten or more counts. CDR3 coding DNA: TGTGCCATCAGTGAGTCCGGCACAGATACGCAGTATTTT. As protein: CAISESGTDTQYF. The chain has TRBV10-3 and TRBJ2-3; D is ambiguous. With 0 bases removed from V and 1 base from J, the gap between germline ends came to 2 bases. Germline V CDR1 and CDR2: ENHRY, SYGVKD. The CDR3 has 13 residues.

The rearrangement uses TRBV4-3 and TRBJ2-7, with 8 bases identical to TRBD1. With V trimmed by 3 bases and J by 4 bases, 8 bases remained unmatched. This CDR3 is 15 amino acids long. CDR1 and CDR2 from the germline V gene are LGHNA and YSLEER. CDR3 sequence: CASSQAGTGAYEQYF. CDR3 bases: TGCGCCAGCAGCCAGGCCGGGACAGGAGCTTACGAGCAGTACTTC.

This chain joins TRBV9 and TRBJ2-1; 9 positions match TRBD2. V was clipped by 3 bases and J by 9 bases; unmatched bases: 7. CDR3 size: 14 residues. Germline assignment: CDR1 SGDLS and CDR2 YYNGEE. The CDR3 bases are TGTGCCAGCAGCGAGGTAGCGGGAGCCGGTGAGCAGTTCTTC. It translates to CASSEVAGAGEQFF.

This clonotype has a count of ten or more. Here the CDR3 reads CSVGQGAGETQYF. The CDR3 nucleotides read TGCAGCGTTGGACAGGGGGCTGGAGAGACCCAGTACTTC. J is TRBJ2-5 and V is TRBV29-1; 10 bases align to TRBD1. CDR1 is SQVTM and CDR2 is ANQGSEA in the germline V gene. There are 13 residues in the CDR3. V was pared by 4 bases and J by 4 bases, with 3 bases of the junction left unmatched. The entire variable domain, with the rest obtained from reference TRBV29-1 and TRBJ2-5, is as follows: SAVISQKPSRDICQRGTSLTIQCQVDSQVTMMFWYRQQPGQSLTLIATANQGSEATYESGFVIDKFPISRPNLTFSTLTVSNMSPEDSSIYLCSVGQGAGETQYFGPGTRLLVL.

Remarks on this clonotype: A clone one base away is much larger, so this may be a read error. The V and J genes are TRBV25-1 and TRBJ2-1; D possibly uses TRBD1 or TRBD2 (5 bases each). Germline CDR1 is MGHDK and CDR2 is SYGVNS. The CDR3 spans 16 residues. CDR3 coding DNA: TGTGCCAGCAGTGAATCAGGTCGGGGCAGATTCAATGAGCTGTTCTTC. It specifies CASSESGRGRFNELFF.

This clonotype has only one observation. CDR3 region: CSVEQSDYGYTF. The CDR3 DNA is TGCAGCGTTGAACAGTCGGACTATGGCTACACCTTC. The rearrangement uses TRBV29-1 and TRBJ1-2; D remains ambiguous. V was pared by 2 bases and J by 3 bases, with 7 bases between. The CDR3 has 12 residues. Germline CDR1 and CDR2: SQVTM and ANQGSEA.

This clonotype has a handful of counts. The gene calls are TRBV6-2 or TRBV6-3 and TRBJ2-2, with D unresolved. Trimming took 4 bases from V and 2 from J, leaving 11 bases between them. Per germline, CDR1 MNHEY and CDR2 SVGEGT. The CDR3 contains 15 residues. CDR3 region: CASSSVRPNTGELFF. The CDR3 nucleotides read TGTGCCAGCAGTTCCGTCCGGCCCAACACCGGGGAGCTGTTTTTT.

The chain has TRBV19 and TRBJ1-5, with D possibly being TRBD1 (6 bases). The V gene's germline CDR1 is LNHDA and CDR2 SQIVND (reference sequence). This CDR3 has 15 amino acids. Trimming took off 7 bases at V and 8 bases at J, with 21 bases between the two ends. The CDR3 protein is CASTPVPDRREPQHF. DNA of the CDR3: TGTGCCAGTACCCCGGTCCCCGACAGGAGGGAGCCCCAGCATTTT.

This clonotype was seen more than once but under ten times. This chain uses TRBV6-5 with TRBJ1-1; the match to TRBD1 covers 7 bases. The CDR3 has 12 residues. Germline CDR1 is MNHEY and CDR2 is SVGAGI. V trimming: 0 bases; J trimming: 10 bases; junction bases outside the gene matches: 2. The CDR3 coding sequence is TGTGCCAGCAGTTACTCGACAGGGTCAGCTTTCTTT. It specifies CASSYSTGSAFF.

This clonotype was observed a few times. V gene TRBV2 combines with J gene TRBJ2-1; 10 bases are a match to TRBD2. Per the germline V gene, CDR1 is SNHLY and CDR2 is FYNNEI. The CDR3 is 15 amino acids. J gave up 7 bases and V 4 bases, and 7 bases lay outside the gene matches. DNA of the CDR3: TGTGCCAGCAGTGCCGGGACTAGCGTTGGGAATGAGCAGTTCTTC. This gives the protein CASSAGTSVGNEQFF.

The genes are TRBV12-3 or TRBV12-4 and TRBJ2-3, with TRBD2 identical over 11 bases. Losses at the gene ends were 5 bases for V and 2 bases for J; bases not matched to a gene: 9. CDR3 length equals 17 residues. The CDR3 here is CASSPYTSGSFTDTQYF. In nucleotides, the CDR3 is TGTGCCAGCAGTCCATATACTAGCGGGAGCTTCACAGATACGCAGTATTTT.

This clonotype was seen at least ten times. The gene calls are TRBV7-9 and TRBJ1-4; TRBD1 matches 7 bases. CDR3 length: 13 residues. Germline CDR1 reads SEHNR; CDR2 reads FQNEAQ (reference sequence). The V segment lost 3 bases and the J segment 7 bases; nucleotides outside the gene matches: 2. The DNA for the CDR3 is TGTGCCAGCAGCTTCCGGGACAGTGAAAAACTGTTTTTT. It yields the protein CASSFRDSEKLFF. Full variable domain (outside the CDR3, taken from reference TRBV7-9 and TRBJ1-4): DTGVSQNPRHKITKRGQNVTFRCDPISEHNRLYWYRQTLGQGPEFLTYFQNEAQLEKSRLLSDRFSAERPKGSFSTLEIQRTEQGDSAMYLCASSFRDSEKLFFGSGTQLSVL.

This clonotype has at least ten counts. An end of the junction differs from the germline gene, which may be a read error. This sequence joins TRBV7-7 and TRBJ2-7, with TRBD2 matching over 11 bases. Germline V lookup: CDR1 SSHAT, CDR2 FNYEAQ (reference sequence). The CDR3 is 16 residues long. The CDR3 sequence: CASSQTASGRLYEQYF. Here the CDR3 DNA reads TGTGCTAGCAGCCAAACGGCTAGCGGGAGGCTGTACGAGCAGTACTTC.

This clonotype was found many times. DNA for the CDR3: TGTGCCAGCAGCTTGGACAGGGACCCAGATACGCAGTATTTT. Encoded protein: CASSLDRDPDTQYF. The chain links TRBV5-5 to TRBJ2-3; tentative D call: TRBD1 (6 bases). The germline V gene has CDR1 SGHKS and CDR2 YYEKEE (reference sequence). V shed 0 bases and J shed 4 bases, with 9 bases lying between them. This CDR3 is 14 amino acids long.

The J gene is TRBJ2-7, the V gene TRBV5-8; 11 positions match TRBD2. CDR3 length: 16 residues. Trimming cost V 7 bases and J 2 bases; bases outside gene matches: 11. CDR1 is SGHTS and CDR2 is YDEGEE in the germline V gene. CDR3 sequence: CASLPLAGGRAYEQYF. Written as DNA, the CDR3 is TGTGCCAGCCTTCCCTTAGCGGGAGGGAGGGCCTACGAGCAGTACTTC. Supplemented by reference TRBV5-8 and TRBJ2-7, the full variable domain reads EAGVTQSPTHLIKTRGQQATLRCSPISGHTSVYWYQQALGLGLQFLLWYDEGEERNRGNFPPRFSGRQFPNYSSELNVNALELEDSALYLCASLPLAGGRAYEQYFGPGTRLTVT.

This clonotype turned up a few times. The gene calls are TRBV7-2 and TRBJ2-7, with D possibly being TRBD2 (6 bases). Per germline, CDR1 SGHTA and CDR2 FQGNSA. Trimming cost V 3 bases and J 2 bases, with 11 bases left between them. The CDR3 loop spans 14 amino acids. CDR3 nucleotide sequence: TGTGCCAGCAGCTTTTCGGGAGCGACCTACGAGCAGTACTTC. Translated, it gives CASSFSGATYEQYF.

This clonotype was seen at least ten times. This chain links TRBV19 with TRBJ1-5; perhaps TRBD1 as D (5 bases). In germline, CDR1 is LNHDA, CDR2 SQIVND (reference sequence). CDR3 length: 16 amino acids. Trimming shortened V by 3 bases and J by 7 bases, and 19 bases separated the two germline ends. Here the CDR3 DNA reads TGTGCCAGTAGTATGTACGGCGGGGCTCAAGGACAGCCCCAGCATTTT. Its translation: CASSMYGGAQGQPQHF.

Ten or more counts support this clonotype. The chain is built from TRBV12-3 or TRBV12-4 and TRBJ2-7, with D perhaps TRBD1 (7 bases). The CDR3 has 12 amino acids. The ends were cut back, 3 bases at V and 5 bases at J, with 8 bases in the middle. The CDR3: CASSFRGDEQYF. The CDR3 DNA sequence: TGTGCCAGCAGTTTCAGGGGGGACGAGCAGTACTTC.

J is TRBJ2-5 and V is TRBV12-3 or TRBV12-4, with D maybe TRBD2 (6 bases). The germline V and J ends were trimmed by 2 bases and 3 bases, with 13 bases remaining between them. This CDR3 is built from 15 residues. Here the CDR3 reads CASSLLGLMEETQYF. CDR3 nucleotides: TGTGCCAGCAGTTTATTGGGACTGATGGAAGAGACCCAGTACTTC.

In this sample, this clonotype turned up many times. The chain links TRBV24-1 to TRBJ1-1; D not resolved. With 3 bases removed from V and 3 bases from J, the gap between germline ends came to 10 bases. The CDR3 runs to 14 residues. Germline CDR1 is KGHDR and CDR2 is SFDVKD. In nucleotides, the CDR3 is TGTGCCACCAGTGATCCCGGACGGGACACTGAAGCTTTCTTT. Translation gives CATSDPGRDTEAFF.

This clonotype was picked up a small number of times. The rearrangement uses TRBV5-1 and TRBJ2-3; 10 nucleotides agree with TRBD2. J was trimmed by 4 bases and V by 4 bases; bases with no gene match: 6. This CDR3 has 15 residues. CDR1 and CDR2 from the germline V gene are SGHRS and YFSETQ. This CDR3 is CASSLQGLAPDTQYF. The CDR3 region has the DNA TGCGCCAGCAGCCTGCAGGGACTAGCGCCAGATACGCAGTATTTT.

The V gene is TRBV6-2 or TRBV6-3, the J gene TRBJ2-3, with D unclear. Trimming removed 7 bases from V and 6 bases from J, with 11 bases in between. This CDR3 region has 12 residues. CDR1 and CDR2 (germline): MNHEY, SVGEGT. The CDR3 protein is CASNGILDTQYF. DNA of the CDR3: TGTGCCAGCAACGGTATTTTGGATACGCAGTATTTT.

The sample holds many counts of this clonotype. DNA of the CDR3: TGTGCCAGCAGCAACTCCTACGAGCAGTACTTC. This sequence encodes CASSNSYEQYF. This rearrangement joins TRBV28 to TRBJ2-7; the D is unclear. Trimming removed 6 bases at V and 0 bases at J, with 3 bases between. The CDR3 is 11 residues long. CDR1 and CDR2 from the germline V gene are MDHEN and SYDVKM.

This clonotype occurred a few times. The CDR3 nucleotides are TGTGCCAGCAGTTACTCCTACCCTACAGGGGACCACAATCAGCCCCAGCATTTT. Its protein product is CASSYSYPTGDHNQPQHF. The chain combines TRBV6-5 with TRBJ1-5; 7 bases align to TRBD1. The CDR3 spans 18 residues. Germline V gene lookup returns CDR1 MNHEY and CDR2 SVGAGI. V was pared by 0 bases and J by 3 bases, with 11 bases of the junction left unmatched.

This chain connects TRBV27 to TRBJ1-6; unclear D gene. Germline values: CDR1 MNHEY, CDR2 SMNVEV (reference sequence). V shed 0 bases and J shed 13 bases, with 7 bases lying between them. CDR3 size: 12 residues. The CDR3 DNA reads TGTGCCAGCAGTTTATCGTCGGGGCCCCTCCACTTT. Translated: CASSLSSGPLHF.

This clonotype was detected many times. This chain connects TRBV20-1 to TRBJ1-3; no clear D. The CDR3 covers 15 residues. The V end was cut by 1 base, the J end by 1 base, with 11 bases between. CDR1 is DFQATT, CDR2 SNEGSKA, per germline (reference sequence). CDR3 in amino acids: CSARVDLGSGNTIYF. CDR3 nucleotides: TGCAGTGCTAGAGTAGATCTGGGTTCTGGAAACACCATATATTTT.

This clonotype showed up just a few times. The chain joins TRBV2 to TRBJ2-6; TRBD1 might be the D (6 bases). V lost 7 bases, J lost 1 base, and 11 bases lay in between. CDR3 size: 15 residues. Germline values: CDR1 SNHLY, CDR2 FYNNEI. CDR3 region: CASTQGLSGANVLTF. The CDR3 DNA sequence: TGTGCCAGCACACAGGGTCTATCTGGGGCCAACGTCCTGACTTTC.